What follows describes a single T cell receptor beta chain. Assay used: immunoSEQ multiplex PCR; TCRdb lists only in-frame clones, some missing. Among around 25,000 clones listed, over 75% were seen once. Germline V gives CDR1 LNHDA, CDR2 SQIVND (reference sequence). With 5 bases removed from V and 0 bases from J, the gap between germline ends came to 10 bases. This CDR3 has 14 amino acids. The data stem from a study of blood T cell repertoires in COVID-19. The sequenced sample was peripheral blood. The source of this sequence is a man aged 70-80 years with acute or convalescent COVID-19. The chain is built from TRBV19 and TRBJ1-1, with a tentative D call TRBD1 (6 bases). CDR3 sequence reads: CASSPRTVNTEAFF. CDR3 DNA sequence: TGTGCCAGTAGTCCTCGGACAGTGAACACTGAAGCTTTCTTT.